The table lists the clone carrying this T cell receptor (beta chain) with many counts. Its cognate antigen is unknown. One entry per CDR3 protein results from TCRdb running MiXCR on the 5' RACE reads. The sample comprises around 440,000 distinct CDR3 sequences, approximately 17% of which are singletons, and approximately 1% rests with the top ten. Germline V gene lookup returns CDR1 SGHRS and CDR2 YFSETQ. V was pared by 2 bases and J by 4 bases, with 9 bases of the junction left unmatched. The CDR3 loop spans 16 amino acids. The data stem from a study of CD8 T cells in ankylosing spondylitis. The study's findings and limits: A TCR beta motif made of fewer than ten highly homologous variants seemed typical of ankylosing spondylitis blood.

The chain combines TRBV5-1 with TRBJ1-2; 9 nucleotides align to TRBD1. The clonotype originates from a male donor with ankylosing spondylitis. Material: blood, either unsorted or a sorted T cell fraction (not recorded which). DNA for the CDR3: TGCGCCAGCAGCTTCACCGGGACAGGGAATGGCTATGGCTACACCTTC. This translates into CASSFTGTGNGYGYTF.